A single sample gave rise to the 30 T cell receptor beta chains below, sequenced in a study of early T cells in non-severe SARS-CoV-2 infection (dated by TCRdb to the early 2020s). Library generation was performed with 5' RACE. The reads were generated on a NextSeq 500. TCRdb took the public reads, trimmed them with fastp at Q25, ran MiXCR for clone calling and kept in-frame beta chains. Every entry covers one CDR3 protein and lists the most common genes and DNA from its rows. For this sample the table gives tens of thousands of distinct CDR3 sequences, of which less than 15% were detected only once. The ten largest clones add up to roughly 8.3% of the sample. Sequencing was carried out using whole blood. These receptors originate from an adult who was a healthcare worker with PCR-confirmed SARS-CoV-2 infection or an uninfected control (not recorded which).

This clonotype has only a few counts. The rearrangement uses TRBV19 and TRBJ1-3; D is uncertain. The V and J ends lost 9 bases and 2 bases respectively, with 11 bases between them. This CDR3 contains 13 residues. Germline CDR1 LNHDA, CDR2 SQIVND (reference sequence). CDR3 protein: CASHRVPGNTIYF. CDR3 DNA sequence: TGTGCCAGCCATCGGGTCCCTGGAAACACCATATATTTT.

This chain links TRBV29-1 with TRBJ2-1, with D possibly being TRBD1 or TRBD2 (5 bases each). Germline CDR1 and CDR2: SQVTM and ANQGSEA. This CDR3 contains 13 residues. V lost 5 bases and J lost 7, with 15 bases in between. CDR3: CSVRDGARNEQFF. The CDR3 DNA reads as TGCAGCGTTAGAGACGGGGCGCGTAATGAGCAGTTCTTC.

This chain connects TRBV6-1 to TRBJ2-6; D gene ambiguous. This CDR3 has 15 residues. Trimming left V 6 bases short and J 2 bases short, with 11 bases between. Germline loops: CDR1 MNHNS, CDR2 SASEGT. CDR3 in amino acids: CASSQQTTGANVLTF. The CDR3 DNA sequence: TGTGCCAGCAGCCAGCAGACAACTGGGGCCAACGTCCTGACTTTC.

This clonotype has at least ten counts. The chain couples TRBV20-1 to TRBJ1-1; 9 positions match TRBD1. This CDR3 region has 13 residues. The V gene's germline CDR1 is DFQATT and CDR2 SNEGSKA (reference sequence). The CDR3 region is CSPGQGAPRGAFF. The CDR3 DNA is TGCAGCCCGGGACAGGGAGCCCCGCGCGGAGCTTTCTTT.

This clonotype was seen at least ten times. The chain employs TRBV6-5 and TRBJ2-3; 8 bases agree with TRBD1. The CDR3 runs 15 residues. Germline V CDR1 and CDR2: MNHEY, SVGAGI. The trim removed 0 bases at V and 7 bases at J, leaving 6 bases unmatched. DNA for the CDR3: TGTGCCAGCAGTTACTCGACAGGGGCTGTGAATACGCAGTATTTT. This encodes CASSYSTGAVNTQYF.

This clonotype has ten or more counts. The chain carries TRBV6-1 and TRBJ1-1; D is ambiguous. V shed 5 bases and J shed 1 base, with 11 bases lying between them. The CDR3 covers 14 residues. CDR1 is MNHNS, CDR2 SASEGT, per germline. The CDR3 DNA reads TGTGCCAGCAGTCGGGTAAGAGCGAACACTGAAGCTTTCTTT. Translation gives CASSRVRANTEAFF.

V and J are TRBV14 and TRBJ2-3; possibly TRBD2 for D (6 bases). Germline V gives CDR1 SGHDN, CDR2 FVKESK. This CDR3 contains 17 residues. V dropped 0 bases and J dropped 2 bases, with 15 bases sitting between them. Here the CDR3 DNA reads TGTGCCAGCAGCCAAGACGCAGCGGGTACGTCCACAGATACGCAGTATTTT. Residues: CASSQDAAGTSTDTQYF.

This clonotype was counted at least ten times. The V and J genes are TRBV29-1 and TRBJ1-4; D is unresolved. The CDR3 runs to 10 residues. Trimming pared 4 bases from V and 6 bases from J, leaving 3 bases between. CDR1 SQVTM and CDR2 ANQGSEA come from the germline V gene. The CDR3 nucleotides read TGCAGCGTTGCTGATGAAAAACTGTTTTTT. It specifies CSVADEKLFF. Using reference TRBV29-1 and TRBJ1-4 for the parts outside the CDR3, the full variable domain is SAVISQKPSRDICQRGTSLTIQCQVDSQVTMMFWYRQQPGQSLTLIATANQGSEATYESGFVIDKFPISRPNLTFSTLTVSNMSPEDSSIYLCSVADEKLFFGSGTQLSVL.

There are a few counts of this clonotype. The V call is TRBV14, the J call TRBJ1-6; 7 bases map to TRBD1. V was clipped by 4 bases and J by 7 bases; unmatched bases: 1. CDR3 length equals 13 residues. Per germline, CDR1 SGHDN and CDR2 FVKESK. CDR3 sequence: CASSLTGNSPLHF. As DNA, the CDR3 is TGTGCCAGCAGCCTGACAGGGAATTCACCCCTCCACTTT.

This clonotype was seen more than once but under ten times. The junction departs from the called germline gene at one end, perhaps through a read error. The chain carries TRBV28 and TRBJ2-1, with 8 bases matching TRBD1. This CDR3 comprises 14 residues. Per germline, CDR1 MDHEN and CDR2 SYDVKM. The CDR3 sequence is CASSLVSGERQGSF. The CDR3 DNA reads as TGTGCCAGCAGTTTAGTAAGTGGTGAGAGACAGGGGTCCTTC.

This clonotype was recorded many times. This chain joins TRBV19 and TRBJ2-6; D could derive from TRBD1 or TRBD2 (5 bases each). The length of the CDR3 is 17 residues. Germline CDR1 reads LNHDA; CDR2 reads SQIVND (reference sequence). Trimming removed 9 bases at V and 0 bases at J, with 18 bases between. DNA for the CDR3: TGTGCCAGCGGGGAAACTTCCGGGGCCTCTGGGGCCAACGTCCTGACTTTC. Its translation is CASGETSGASGANVLTF. Filled out from reference TRBV19 and TRBJ2-6, the complete variable domain reads DGGITQSPKYLFRKEGQNVTLSCEQNLNHDAMYWYRQDPGQGLRLIYYSQIVNDFQKGDIAEGYSVSREKKESFPLTVTSAQKNPTAFYLCASGETSGASGANVLTFGAGSRLTVL.

This clonotype was detected many times. The V and J genes are TRBV3-1 and TRBJ1-6; TRBD1 might be the D (5 bases). CDR3 length: 13 residues. V gave up 1 base and J gave up 9 bases, with 7 bases separating them. Germline CDR1 is LGHDT and CDR2 is YNNKEL (reference sequence). Written as DNA, the CDR3 is TGTGCCAGCAGCCAAGGGCAGGGTTCACCCCTCCACTTT. It is translated as CASSQGQGSPLHF.

The V gene is TRBV27, the J gene TRBJ2-1; D unresolved. The CDR3 spans 15 residues. Germline V gene lookup returns CDR1 MNHEY and CDR2 SMNVEV (reference sequence). V lost 2 bases and J lost 2, with 10 bases in between. CDR3 nucleotide sequence: TGTGCCAGCAGTTTACTGCGGACCACCTACAATGAGCAGTTCTTC. It specifies CASSLLRTTYNEQFF.

This clonotype came up many times. This chain connects TRBV20-1 to TRBJ2-2; D is uncertain. The CDR3 sequence is 12 residues long. Germline assignment: CDR1 DFQATT and CDR2 SNEGSKA (reference sequence). Trimming removed 1 base from V and 5 bases from J, with 5 bases in between. The CDR3 DNA sequence: TGCAGTGCTAGAGGTCGGACCGGGGAGCTGTTTTTT. This codes for CSARGRTGELFF.

J is TRBJ2-7 and V is TRBV7-8, with D possibly being TRBD1 (6 bases). Trimming pared 5 bases from V and 4 bases from J, leaving 12 bases between. From germline, CDR1 is SGHVS and CDR2 FQNEAQ. This CDR3 region has 13 residues. In nucleotides, the CDR3 is TGTGCCAGCAGCCTAAGACAGGATTACGAGCAGTACTTC. Its translation is CASSLRQDYEQYF.

V gene TRBV4-1 combines with J gene TRBJ1-5; D gene uncertain. Germline assignment: CDR1 MGHRA and CDR2 YSYEKL. The CDR3 consists of 16 residues. The V and J ends lost 2 bases and 4 bases respectively, with 15 bases between them. The DNA of the CDR3 is TGCGCCAGCAGCCAAACCCCACGGGCCTTAAATCAGCCCCAGCATTTT. This translates into CASSQTPRALNQPQHF.

CDR3 in amino acids: CASSGLAGWGNMISYEQYF. The DNA for the CDR3 is TGTGCCAGCAGTGGACTAGCGGGTTGGGGTAACATGATTTCCTACGAGCAGTACTTC. The V gene is TRBV28, the J gene TRBJ2-7, with 11 nucleotides matching TRBD2. The CDR3 is made up of 19 amino acids. CDR1 MDHEN and CDR2 SYDVKM come from the germline V gene. The J segment lost 1 base and the V segment lost 5 bases, leaving 16 bases of the junction unmatched.

This chain connects TRBV2 to TRBJ1-2, with D perhaps TRBD1 (5 bases). Germline lookup yields CDR1 SNHLY and CDR2 FYNNEI. The length of the CDR3 is 15 residues. The ends were cut back, 5 bases at V and 7 bases at J, with 20 bases in the middle. CDR3 in DNA: TGTGCCAGCAGTTTCGAACCGCACCCGAGGGGTGGCTACACCTTC. Amino acids: CASSFEPHPRGGYTF.

This clonotype was observed at least ten times. V gene TRBV5-1 combines with J gene TRBJ2-7; D is perhaps TRBD1 or TRBD2 (5 bases each). V shed 4 bases and J shed 6 bases, with 8 bases lying between them. The CDR3 is made up of 11 amino acids. The germline CDR1 and CDR2 sequences are SGHRS and YFSETQ. CDR3 amino acids: CASSEGPEQYF. CDR3 sequence (DNA): TGCGCCAGCAGCGAGGGACCCGAGCAGTACTTC.

This clonotype was detected many times. The chain combines TRBV19 with TRBJ2-2; 7 bases fit TRBD1. The J segment lost 5 bases and the V segment lost 4 bases, leaving 7 bases of the junction unmatched. CDR1 and CDR2 (germline): LNHDA, SQIVND (reference sequence). The CDR3 contains 15 residues. Here the CDR3 DNA reads TGTGCCAGTAGTACCTCCGGGACAGAGACCGGGGAGCTGTTTTTT. Amino acids: CASSTSGTETGELFF.

This clonotype occurred a few times. The rearrangement joins TRBV29-1 to TRBJ1-1; D unclear. The germline gives CDR1 SQVTM, CDR2 ANQGSEA. The CDR3 extends over 12 amino acids. Trimming removed 5 bases from V and 2 bases from J, with 9 bases in between. CDR3 amino acids: CSVRYGNTEAFF. The CDR3 coding sequence is TGCAGCGTTAGATATGGTAACACTGAAGCTTTCTTT. Full variable domain (remainder filled in from reference TRBV29-1 and TRBJ1-1): SAVISQKPSRDICQRGTSLTIQCQVDSQVTMMFWYRQQPGQSLTLIATANQGSEATYESGFVIDKFPISRPNLTFSTLTVSNMSPEDSSIYLCSVRYGNTEAFFGQGTRLTVV.

Ten or more counts support this clonotype. This chain joins TRBV7-9 and TRBJ2-7; D ambiguous. CDR1 SEHNR and CDR2 FQNEAQ come from the germline V gene (reference sequence). The V end lost 5 bases, the J end lost 5 bases, and 10 bases lay between the germline ends. This CDR3 is built from 12 residues. The CDR3 nucleotides read TGTGCCAGCAGCCCCCTATGGGACGAGCAGTACTTC. This sequence encodes CASSPLWDEQYF.

This chain connects TRBV20-1 to TRBJ2-1; TRBD2 matches 7 bases. Germline V lookup: CDR1 DFQATT, CDR2 SNEGSKA (reference sequence). V trimming: 2 bases; J trimming: 0 bases; junction bases outside the gene matches: 4. The CDR3 length is 15 residues. CDR3 loop: CSARRLASSYNEQFF. In DNA form, the CDR3 reads TGCAGTGCTAGAAGACTAGCAAGCTCCTACAATGAGCAGTTCTTC.

This clonotype was counted ten times or more. CDR3 sequence (DNA): TGTGCCAGCAGAACAGGGGGGTCGAACACTGAAGCTTTCTTT. Encoded protein: CASRTGGSNTEAFF. The genes are TRBV28 and TRBJ1-1; 8 bases fit TRBD1. The V gene's germline CDR1 is MDHEN and CDR2 SYDVKM. The CDR3 has 14 residues. V dropped 6 bases and J dropped 1; count of bases not matched to a gene: 4.

This clonotype was seen repeatedly, ten times or more. The chain links TRBV6-1 to TRBJ2-1; D may be TRBD2 (6 bases). Trimming cost V 5 bases and J 8 bases, with 19 bases left between them. Germline-derived CDR1 and CDR2 are MNHNS and SASEGT. The CDR3 is made up of 15 amino acids. The CDR3 region is CASSRSSERLDEQFF. Here the CDR3 DNA reads TGTGCCAGCAGTCGGTCTAGCGAGCGCCTCGATGAGCAGTTCTTC.

This clonotype was counted many times. The chain recombines TRBV12-3 or TRBV12-4 with TRBJ2-6; weak D call: TRBD1 (5 bases). V gave up 4 bases and J gave up 1 base, with 8 bases separating them. The CDR3 totals 15 residues. This CDR3 is CASSSRGSGANVLTF. The CDR3 nucleotides are TGTGCCAGCAGTTCAAGGGGATCTGGGGCCAACGTCCTGACTTTC.

This clonotype rates as medium-sized. This sequence joins TRBV20-1 and TRBJ2-7; no definite D call. Germline loops: CDR1 DFQATT, CDR2 SNEGSKA (reference sequence). This CDR3 spans 11 amino acids. Trimming shortened V by 6 bases and J by 5 bases, and 11 bases separated the two germline ends. CDR3 coding DNA: TGCAGTGCCATCAAGCCCAACGAGCAGTACTTC. Amino acid sequence: CSAIKPNEQYF.

This clonotype was picked up a small number of times. The genes are TRBV6-2 or TRBV6-3 and TRBJ2-3; D is uncertain. The CDR3 sequence is 15 residues long. The V end was cut by 7 bases, the J end by 2 bases, with 16 bases between. From germline, CDR1 is MNHEY and CDR2 SVGEGT. CDR3 loop: CASTSPAGHTDTQYF. DNA for the CDR3: TGTGCCAGCACATCTCCAGCCGGGCACACAGATACGCAGTATTTT.

This clonotype was observed at least ten times. The chain combines TRBV14 with TRBJ1-1; tentative D call: TRBD1 (5 bases). The germline V and J ends were trimmed by 6 bases and 0 bases, with 14 bases remaining between them. The CDR3 length is 15 residues. Per the germline V gene, CDR1 is SGHDN and CDR2 is FVKESK. Here the CDR3 DNA reads TGTGCCAGCAGTCGGTCGGGGGGGATGAACACTGAAGCTTTCTTT. The encoded protein is CASSRSGGMNTEAFF.

The gene calls are TRBV5-1 and TRBJ2-7; D unresolved. This CDR3 has 15 residues. Trimming removed 4 bases at V and 0 bases at J, with 14 bases between. Germline V CDR1 and CDR2: SGHRS, YFSETQ. The CDR3 DNA reads TGCGCCAGCAGCCCTTTCGAGCTACTCTCCTACGAGCAGTACTTC. It is translated as CASSPFELLSYEQYF.